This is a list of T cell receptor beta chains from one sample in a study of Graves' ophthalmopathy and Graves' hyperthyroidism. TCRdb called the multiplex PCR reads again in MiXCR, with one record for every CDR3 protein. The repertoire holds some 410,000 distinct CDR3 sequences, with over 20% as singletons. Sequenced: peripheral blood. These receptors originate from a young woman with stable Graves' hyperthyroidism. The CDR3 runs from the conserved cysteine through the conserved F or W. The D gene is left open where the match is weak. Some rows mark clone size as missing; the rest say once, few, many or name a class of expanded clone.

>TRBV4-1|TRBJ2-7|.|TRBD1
TGCGCCAGCAGCCTCGGGACAGGGGTCAACGAGCAGTACTTC
CASSLGTGVNEQYF
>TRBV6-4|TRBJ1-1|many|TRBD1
TGTGCCAGCAGTGAGTCACCCGGGACAGGGAATGCGGAAGCTTTCTTT
CASSESPGTGNAEAFF
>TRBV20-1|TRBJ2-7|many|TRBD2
TGCAGTGCTATTGTGGGAGCGGGAGGCCTCTGGGAGCAGTACTTC
CSAIVGAGGLWEQYF
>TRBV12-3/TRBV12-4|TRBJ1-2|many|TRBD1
TGTGCCAGCAGCAGAGGGGGCCCCTACACCTTC
CASSRGGPYTF
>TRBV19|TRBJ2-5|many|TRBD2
TGTGCCAGTAGTATCGGCGGGAGGAAGCAAGAGACCCAGTACTTC
CASSIGGRKQETQYF
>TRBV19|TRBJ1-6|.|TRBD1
TGTGCCAGTAGTATCGTCCAGGGGGATTCACCCCTCCACTTT
CASSIVQGDSPLHF
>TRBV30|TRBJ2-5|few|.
TGTGCCTGGGAACGGGACGACCAAGAGACCCAGTACTTC
CAWERDDQETQYF
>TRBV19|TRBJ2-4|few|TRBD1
TGTGCCAGTAGCCCAGGGGGCGCGTATAAAAACATTCAGTACTTC
CASSPGGAYKNIQYF
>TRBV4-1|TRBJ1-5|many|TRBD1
TGCGCCAGCAGCCAAGATAACAGGGGTATGTGGCCCCAGCATTTT
CASSQDNRGMWPQHF
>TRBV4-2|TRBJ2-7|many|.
TGTGCCAGCAGCCAAGAACTTGGCTCCTACGAGCAGTACTTC
CASSQELGSYEQYF
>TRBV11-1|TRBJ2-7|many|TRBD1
TGTGCCAGCAGCTTAGAGGGGGCTGGCGAGCAGTACTTC
CASSLEGAGEQYF
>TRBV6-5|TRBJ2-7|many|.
TGTGCCAGCGCCCGAGACGTTACCTACGAGCAGTACTTC
CASARDVTYEQYF
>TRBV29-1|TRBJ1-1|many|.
TGCAGCGTTGACCGGGGGATCGGGAACACTGAAGCTTTCTTT
CSVDRGIGNTEAFF
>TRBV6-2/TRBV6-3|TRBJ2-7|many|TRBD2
TGTGCCAGCAGTGCTAAGGGACTAGCAACCTACGAGCAGTACTTC
CASSAKGLATYEQYF
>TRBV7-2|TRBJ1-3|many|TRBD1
TGTGCCAGCAGCTTTCAGGGGGGAGACACCATATATTTT
CASSFQGGDTIYF
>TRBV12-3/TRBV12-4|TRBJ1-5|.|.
TGTGCCAGCAGTTCTCAGGGGACCAATCAGCCCCAGCATTTT
CASSSQGTNQPQHF
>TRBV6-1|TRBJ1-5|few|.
TGTGCCAGCAGTGAAGCGGCTGATATTCAGCCCCAGCATTTT
CASSEAADIQPQHF
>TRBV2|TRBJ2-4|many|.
TGTGCCAGCAGTGAAGGACAGTGGGCCAAAAACATTCAGTACTTC
CASSEGQWAKNIQYF
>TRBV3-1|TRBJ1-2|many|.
TGTGCCAGCAGCACCCTCTCCTATGGCTACACCTTC
CASSTLSYGYTF
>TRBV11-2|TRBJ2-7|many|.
TGTGCCAGCAGCGTAGGACAGCCCTACGAGCAGTACTTC
CASSVGQPYEQYF
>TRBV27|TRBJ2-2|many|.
TGTGCCAGCAATAGCTACAGGACGGTGGACGGGGAGCTGTTTTTT
CASNSYRTVDGELFF
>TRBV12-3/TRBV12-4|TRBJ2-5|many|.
TGTGCCAGCAGTTCGGGGACACCTCAACAAGAGACCCAGTACTTC
CASSSGTPQQETQYF
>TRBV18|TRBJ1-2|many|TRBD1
TGTGCCAGCTCACCCGACAGGGGCTCGGGCGGCTACACCTTC
CASSPDRGSGGYTF
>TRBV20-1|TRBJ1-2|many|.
TGCAGTGCTAGTTCCGGGGGAAATCGCGATGGCTACACCTTC
CSASSGGNRDGYTF
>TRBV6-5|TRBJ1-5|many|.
TGTGCCAGCAGTTATGGCAGGGGAATTAGCAATCAGCCCCAGCATTTT
CASSYGRGISNQPQHF
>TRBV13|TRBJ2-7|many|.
TGTGCCAGCAGCTCAGACAGGGAGGACGAGCAGTACTTC
CASSSDREDEQYF
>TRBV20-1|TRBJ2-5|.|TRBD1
TGCAGTGCTTCCGGGACAGAAGAGACCCAGTACTTC
CSASGTEETQYF
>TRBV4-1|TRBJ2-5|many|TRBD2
TGCGCCAGCAGCCAAGGGGGGGCTAGCGGGAGGAGAAAGACCCAGTACTTC
CASSQGGASGRRKTQYF
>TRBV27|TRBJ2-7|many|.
TGTGCCAGCAGTTTTCGACAGGAAGGCTACGAGCAGTACTTC
CASSFRQEGYEQYF
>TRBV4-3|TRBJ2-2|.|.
TGCGCCAGCAGCCAGGACGGCAGGGGGGCCGGGGAGCTGTTTTTT
CASSQDGRGAGELFF
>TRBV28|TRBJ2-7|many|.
TGTGCCAGCAGAAGCGGTCCTCCCTACGAGCAGTACTTC
CASRSGPPYEQYF
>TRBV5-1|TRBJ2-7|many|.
TGCGCCAGCAGCTTGGAGGGCCTCCACGAGCAGTACTTC
CASSLEGLHEQYF
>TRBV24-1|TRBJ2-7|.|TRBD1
TGTGCCGCTAACGGACAGGGGGCGTACGAGCAGTACTTC
CAANGQGAYEQYF
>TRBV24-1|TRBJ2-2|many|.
TGTGCCACCAGTGATTTGGCGCGGGACACCGGGGAGCTGTTTTTT
CATSDLARDTGELFF
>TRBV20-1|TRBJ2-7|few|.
TGCAGTGCTAGATCCACCAAGACCTACGAGCAGTACTTC
CSARSTKTYEQYF
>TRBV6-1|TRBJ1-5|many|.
TGTGCCAGCAGTGAACCCCCGGCTGGGGGATGGAATCAGCCCCAGCATTTT
CASSEPPAGGWNQPQHF
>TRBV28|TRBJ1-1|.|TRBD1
TGTGCCAGCAGTTCCCTAAACAGGGGCGCGGGCACTGAAGCTTTCTTT
CASSSLNRGAGTEAFF
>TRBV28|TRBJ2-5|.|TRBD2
TGTGCCAGCAGTTCTAGACTAGCGGGGGGGTCACAGACCCAGTACTTC
CASSSRLAGGSQTQYF
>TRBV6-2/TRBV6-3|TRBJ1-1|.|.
TGTGCCAGCAGGGTTAAGGGGGGCCTGAACACTGAAGCTTTCTTT
CASRVKGGLNTEAFF
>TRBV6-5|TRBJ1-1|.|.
TGTGCCAGCAGTTTAACCTTCCTGAACACTGAAGCTTTCTTT
CASSLTFLNTEAFF
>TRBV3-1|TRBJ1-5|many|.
TGTGCCAGCAGCCAAGATCCCAGCAATCAGCCCCAGCATTTT
CASSQDPSNQPQHF
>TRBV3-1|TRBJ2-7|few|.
TGTGCCAGCAGCCAAAGGGCGGGGGCCGGGACGCAGTACTTC
CASSQRAGAGTQYF
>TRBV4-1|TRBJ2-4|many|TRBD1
TGCGCCAGCAGCCAACCCGGCAGGGGGCACATTCAGTACTTC
CASSQPGRGHIQYF
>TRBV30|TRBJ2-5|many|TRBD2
TGTGCCTGGAGTGTAAGGGTAGCGGGAGAGACCCAGTACTTC
CAWSVRVAGETQYF
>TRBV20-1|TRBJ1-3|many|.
TGCAGTGCCCCAGGTGGTTCCCTGGAAAACACCATATATTTT
CSAPGGSLENTIYF
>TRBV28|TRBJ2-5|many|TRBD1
TGTGCCAGCAGTCCCACGACAGGGACGGGCGCAGAGACCCAGTACTTC
CASSPTTGTGAETQYF
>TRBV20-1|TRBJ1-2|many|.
TGCAGTGCTAGAGATCCCCTGACAGCAAACTATGGCTACACCTTC
CSARDPLTANYGYTF
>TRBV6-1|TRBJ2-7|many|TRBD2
TGTGCCAGCAGTGAATTGACTAGCGGGAGGGACGAGCAGTACTTC
CASSELTSGRDEQYF
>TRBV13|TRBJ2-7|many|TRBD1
TGTGCCAGCAGCTTAGTGGGACAGGCCACTTACGAGCAGTACTTC
CASSLVGQATYEQYF
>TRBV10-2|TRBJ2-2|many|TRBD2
TGCGCCAGCAGTGCTAGCGGGGAGACCGGGGAGCTGTTTTTT
CASSASGETGELFF
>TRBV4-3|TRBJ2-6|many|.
TGCGCCAGCAGTGGGGGCTCCTCTGGGGCCAACGTCCTGACTTTC
CASSGGSSGANVLTF
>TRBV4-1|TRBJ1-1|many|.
TGCGCCAGCAGCCACACCCGCCGGGACACTGAAGCTTTCTTT
CASSHTRRDTEAFF
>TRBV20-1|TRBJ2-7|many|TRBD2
TGCAGTGCTAGAGCCCCGCGGACTAGCGGTCCCTCCTACGAGCAGTACTTC
CSARAPRTSGPSYEQYF
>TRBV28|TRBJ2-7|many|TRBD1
TGTGCCAGCACCTCACGGCCCTATATGGGGACAGGGACCTACGAGCAGTACTTC
CASTSRPYMGTGTYEQYF
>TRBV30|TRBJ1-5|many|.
TGTGCCTGGAGTAAACAGCTCCAGGGTCAGCCCCAGCATTTT
CAWSKQLQGQPQHF
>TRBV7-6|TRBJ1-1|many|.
TGTGCCAGCAGCTTAGCCCCAAGGGTTACTGAAGCTTTCTTT
CASSLAPRVTEAFF
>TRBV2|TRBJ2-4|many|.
TGTGCCAGCAGTGTAACTCTCGGCCTTAAAAACATTCAGTACTTC
CASSVTLGLKNIQYF
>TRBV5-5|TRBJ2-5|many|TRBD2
TGTGCCAGCAGCTCCCGATTGGGACTACTTCAAGAGACCCAGTACTTC
CASSSRLGLLQETQYF
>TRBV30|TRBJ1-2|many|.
TGTGCCTGGAGTGTTACATGGAATGGCTACACCTTC
CAWSVTWNGYTF